What follows are 8 T cell receptor beta chains derived from one specimen sequenced in a study of T cell repertoires in cytomegalovirus infection. From the reads, TCRdb called clonotypes with MiXCR, one entry per CDR3 protein. The sample carries hundreds of thousands of distinct CDR3 sequences, roughly 24% recorded once. The sample was CD8+ T cells from PBMCs. The receptors originated from a human donor in good health (CMV status not recorded). Some clones in this sample may be carry-over from other donors' samples.

This clonotype was seen repeatedly, ten times or more. V and J are TRBV7-8 and TRBJ2-2; possible D gene TRBD1, 6 bases. The CDR3 covers 14 residues. Trimming cost V 5 bases and J 3 bases, with 10 bases left between them. Germline-derived CDR1 and CDR2 are SGHVS and FQNEAQ. CDR3 nucleotide sequence: TGTGCCAGCAGCGGACAGCCTTACACCGGGGAGCTGTTTTTT. Translated, it gives CASSGQPYTGELFF.

This clonotype was seen a handful of times. The genes are TRBV7-6 and TRBJ1-1, with D uncertain. Germline V gene lookup returns CDR1 SGHVS and CDR2 FNYEAQ. The CDR3 is made up of 13 amino acids. V lost 9 bases, J lost 1 base, and 12 bases lay in between. The CDR3 protein is CASGRSPNTEAFF. The CDR3 coding sequence is TGTGCCAGTGGGCGGAGCCCGAACACTGAAGCTTTCTTT.

V usage is TRBV2 and J usage is TRBJ2-1; 11 bases agree with TRBD2. V lost 8 bases and J lost 9; bases outside the gene matches: 15. Germline V gives CDR1 SNHLY, CDR2 FYNNEI. The CDR3 loop spans 16 amino acids. CDR3 region: CASPGATSGGPGEQFF. Written as DNA, the CDR3 is TGTGCCAGCCCAGGGGCCACTAGCGGGGGACCAGGTGAGCAGTTCTTC. Using reference TRBV2 and TRBJ2-1 for the parts outside the CDR3, the full variable domain is EPEVTQTPSHQVTQMGQEVILRCVPISNHLYFYWYRQILGQKVEFLVSFYNNEISEKSEIFDDQFSVERPDGSNFTLKIRSTKLEDSAMYFCASPGATSGGPGEQFFGPGTRLTVL.

The chain is built from TRBV2 and TRBJ2-3, with TRBD1 matching 10 bases. The germline CDR1 and CDR2 sequences are SNHLY and FYNNEI. Germline trimming cut 6 bases from V and 12 bases from J; bases unmatched to any gene: 12. The CDR3 extends over 14 amino acids. CDR3 in DNA: TGTGCCAGCAGCGCCGGGACAGGGGAACCAGATCAGTATTTT. Translating it yields CASSAGTGEPDQYF.

This clonotype has ten or more counts. This chain connects TRBV7-6 to TRBJ1-5; D gene unclear. Germline V gene sequence: CDR1 SGHVS, CDR2 FNYEAQ. Trimming took off 1 base at V and 4 bases at J, with 11 bases between the two ends. CDR3 size: 15 residues. CDR3 in amino acids: CASSLEWSPNQPQHF. The CDR3 DNA reads as TGTGCCAGCAGCTTAGAGTGGTCACCAAATCAGCCCCAGCATTTT.

This clonotype was counted many times. The chain couples TRBV7-9 to TRBJ1-1; TRBD1 might be the D (5 bases). V was shortened by 5 bases and J by 4 bases, with 14 bases between the two germline ends. The CDR3 has 14 amino acids. Germline CDR1 is SEHNR and CDR2 is FQNEAQ (reference sequence). Here the CDR3 DNA reads TGTGCCAGCAGCCCCGGAGGGGCGCGCACTGAAGCTTTCTTT. This sequence encodes CASSPGGARTEAFF.

This clonotype was seen a few times. In DNA, the CDR3 is TGTGCCAGCAGCCCGTTGTACAGGGAAAAAGGTAGCAATCAGCCCCAGCATTTT. Amino acids: CASSPLYREKGSNQPQHF. The J gene is TRBJ1-5, the V gene TRBV12-3 or TRBV12-4, with a weak D call TRBD1 (6 bases). This CDR3 spans 18 amino acids. The V gene lost 6 bases and the J gene lost 0 bases, with 21 bases spanning the gap.

There are many counts of this clonotype. The V gene is TRBV27, the J gene TRBJ2-3; D remains unclear. Between the trimmed V and J ends, which lost 4 bases and 9 bases, there was a span of 8 bases. Per germline, CDR1 MNHEY and CDR2 SMNVEV (reference sequence). The CDR3 extends over 11 amino acids. In DNA, the CDR3 is TGTGCCAGCAGTTCCTTGTTCACGCAGTATTTT. This gives the protein CASSSLFTQYF.